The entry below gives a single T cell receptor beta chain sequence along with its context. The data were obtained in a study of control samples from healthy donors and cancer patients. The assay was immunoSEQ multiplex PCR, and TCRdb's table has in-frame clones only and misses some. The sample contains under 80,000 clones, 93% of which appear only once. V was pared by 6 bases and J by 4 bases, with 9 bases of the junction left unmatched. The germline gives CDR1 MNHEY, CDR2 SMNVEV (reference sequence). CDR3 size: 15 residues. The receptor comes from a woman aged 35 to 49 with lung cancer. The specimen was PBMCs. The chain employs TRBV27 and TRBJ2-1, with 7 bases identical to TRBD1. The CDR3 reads CASSPTTGPYNEQFF. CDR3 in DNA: TGTGCCAGCAGCCCTACGACAGGGCCATACAATGAGCAGTTCTTC.